This paragraph covers one T cell receptor (beta chain) sequence. J was trimmed by 1 base and V by 4 bases; bases with no gene match: 17. Germline V gene data show CDR1 as MDHEN and CDR2 as SYDVKM. CDR3 length: 21 amino acids. TCRdb reanalysed the RT-PCR reads using MiXCR and keeps one entry per CDR3 protein. Of some 550,000 distinct CDR3 sequences in the sample, roughly a quarter were seen once. The data belong to a study of response to subunit inactivated influenza vaccine. The same sample was also used in a study of T cells expressing NK-cell markers. That study reports: UMIs accompanied the 5'RACE template switching by which TCR beta cDNA was made. Sorted CD3+CD56+NKG2C+, CD3+CD56+NKG2C- and CD3+CD56-NKG2C+ T-cell subsets were beta-chain profiled. One of the eight sequenced donors was seronegative, whereas the other seven were HCMV-seropositive. Of CD8+ T cells, roughly 1.0-7.5% belonged to dominant NKG2C+ clonotypes in several donors. There were four donors in whom these clonotypes also led the CD3+CD56-NKG2C+ fraction.

The rearrangement uses TRBV28 and TRBJ2-2; TRBD2 aligns across 11 bases. Specimen: CD4+ T cells sorted from PBMCs, collected 11 to 12 days after vaccination. The sequence was obtained from a man aged 50 or older who received an inactivated influenza vaccine. CDR3 DNA: TGTGCCAGCAGTTGGGGGCCGACACTAACTAGCGGGAGAAAGAACACCGGGGAGCTGTTTTTT. Its protein product is CASSWGPTLTSGRKNTGELFF.